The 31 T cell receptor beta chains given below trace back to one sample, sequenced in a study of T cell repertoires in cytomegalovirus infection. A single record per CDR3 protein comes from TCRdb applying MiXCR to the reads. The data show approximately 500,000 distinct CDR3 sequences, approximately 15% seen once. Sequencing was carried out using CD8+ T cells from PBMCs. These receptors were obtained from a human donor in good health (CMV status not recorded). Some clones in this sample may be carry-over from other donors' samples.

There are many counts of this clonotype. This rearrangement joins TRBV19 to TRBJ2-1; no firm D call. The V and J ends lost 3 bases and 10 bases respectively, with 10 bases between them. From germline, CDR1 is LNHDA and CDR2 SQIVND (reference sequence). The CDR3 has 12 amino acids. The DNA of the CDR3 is TGTGCCAGTAGTATTTCTGGGGAAGAGCAGTTCTTC. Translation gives CASSISGEEQFF. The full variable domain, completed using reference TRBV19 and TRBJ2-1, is DGGITQSPKYLFRKEGQNVTLSCEQNLNHDAMYWYRQDPGQGLRLIYYSQIVNDFQKGDIAEGYSVSREKKESFPLTVTSAQKNPTAFYLCASSISGEEQFFGPGTRLTVL.

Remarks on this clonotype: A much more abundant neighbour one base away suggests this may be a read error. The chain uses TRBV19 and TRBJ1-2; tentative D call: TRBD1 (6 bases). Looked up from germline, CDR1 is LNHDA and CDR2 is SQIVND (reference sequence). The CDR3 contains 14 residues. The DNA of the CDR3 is TGTGCCACCTCCCCATGGGGGGACAACTATGTCTACACCTTC. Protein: CATSPWGDNYVYTF.

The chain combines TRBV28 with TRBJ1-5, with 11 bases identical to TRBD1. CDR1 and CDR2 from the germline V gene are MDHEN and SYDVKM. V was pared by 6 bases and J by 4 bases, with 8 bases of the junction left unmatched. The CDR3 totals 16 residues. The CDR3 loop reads CASRPWGQGVNQPQHF. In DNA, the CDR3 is TGTGCCAGCAGACCCTGGGGACAGGGGGTTAATCAGCCCCAGCATTTT.

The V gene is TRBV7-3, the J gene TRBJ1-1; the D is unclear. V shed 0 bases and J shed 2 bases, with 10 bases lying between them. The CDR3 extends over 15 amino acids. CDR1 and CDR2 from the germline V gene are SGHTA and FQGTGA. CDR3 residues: CASSLTSRGNTEAFF. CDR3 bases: TGTGCCAGCAGCTTAACGAGCCGGGGTAACACTGAAGCTTTCTTT.

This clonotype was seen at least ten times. Here the CDR3 reads CASSLVASGRNNEQFF. CDR3 in DNA: TGTGCCAGCAGCTTAGTGGCTAGCGGGCGGAACAATGAGCAGTTCTTC. The chain carries TRBV7-9 and TRBJ2-1; TRBD2 matches at 8 bases. The CDR3 loop spans 16 amino acids. J was trimmed by 5 bases and V by 1 base; bases with no gene match: 7. The germline gives CDR1 SEHNR, CDR2 FQNEAQ (reference sequence).

DNA of the CDR3: TGTGCCAGTAGTATCGGTTACCCGGGACAATTGTATGGCTACACCTTC. It codes for CASSIGYPGQLYGYTF. The chain is built from TRBV19 and TRBJ1-2, with D possibly matching TRBD1 (6 bases). Germline CDR1 and CDR2: LNHDA and SQIVND (reference sequence). The CDR3 length is 16 residues. V gave up 3 bases and J gave up 5 bases, with 19 bases separating them.

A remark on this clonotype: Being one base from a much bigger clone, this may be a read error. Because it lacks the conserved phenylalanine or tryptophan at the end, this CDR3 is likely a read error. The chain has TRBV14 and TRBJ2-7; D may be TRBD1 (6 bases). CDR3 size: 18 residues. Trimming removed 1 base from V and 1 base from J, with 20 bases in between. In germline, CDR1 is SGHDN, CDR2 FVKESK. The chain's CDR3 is CASSQVFQTGTTSYEQYL. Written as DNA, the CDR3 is TGTGCCAGCAGCCAAGTGTTTCAGACAGGTACAACATCCTACGAGCAGTACTTA.

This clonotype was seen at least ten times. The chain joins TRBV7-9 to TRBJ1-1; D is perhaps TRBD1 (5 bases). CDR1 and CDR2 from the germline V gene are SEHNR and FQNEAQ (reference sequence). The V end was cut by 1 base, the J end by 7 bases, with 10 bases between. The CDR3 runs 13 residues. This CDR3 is CASSLGGRVEAFF. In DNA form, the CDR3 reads TGTGCCAGCAGCTTAGGAGGCAGGGTTGAAGCTTTCTTT.

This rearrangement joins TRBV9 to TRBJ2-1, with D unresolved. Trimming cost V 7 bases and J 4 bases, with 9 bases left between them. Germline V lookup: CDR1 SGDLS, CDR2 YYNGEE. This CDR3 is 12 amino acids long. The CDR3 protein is CASQSGYNEQFF. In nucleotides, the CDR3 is TGTGCCAGCCAGAGTGGGTACAATGAGCAGTTCTTC.

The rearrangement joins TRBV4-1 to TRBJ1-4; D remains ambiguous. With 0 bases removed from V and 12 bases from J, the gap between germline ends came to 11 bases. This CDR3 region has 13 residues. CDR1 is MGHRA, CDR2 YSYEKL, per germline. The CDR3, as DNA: TGCGCCAGCAGCCAAGATCTGGACGGAGAACTGTTTTTT. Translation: CASSQDLDGELFF.

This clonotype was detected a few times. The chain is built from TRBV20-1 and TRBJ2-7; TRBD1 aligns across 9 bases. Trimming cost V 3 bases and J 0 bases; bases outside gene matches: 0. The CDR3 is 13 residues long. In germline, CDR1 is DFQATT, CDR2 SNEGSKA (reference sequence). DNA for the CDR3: TGCAGTGCTAGGGGACAGGGCTCCTACGAGCAGTACTTC. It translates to CSARGQGSYEQYF.

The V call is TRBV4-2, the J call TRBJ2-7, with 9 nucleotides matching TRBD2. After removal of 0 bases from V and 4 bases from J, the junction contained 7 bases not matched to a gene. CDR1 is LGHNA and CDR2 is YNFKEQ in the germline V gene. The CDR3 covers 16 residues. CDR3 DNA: TGTGCCAGCAGCCAAGAAACAGGCGGGAGGGTGTACGAGCAGTACTTC. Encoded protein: CASSQETGGRVYEQYF.

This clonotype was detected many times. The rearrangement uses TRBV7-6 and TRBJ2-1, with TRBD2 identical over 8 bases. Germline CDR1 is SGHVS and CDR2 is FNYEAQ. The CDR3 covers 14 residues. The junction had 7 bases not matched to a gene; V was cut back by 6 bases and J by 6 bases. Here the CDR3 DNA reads TGTGCCAGCAGGCGAGCGGGAGCCGCCAATGAGCAGTTCTTC. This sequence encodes CASRRAGAANEQFF.

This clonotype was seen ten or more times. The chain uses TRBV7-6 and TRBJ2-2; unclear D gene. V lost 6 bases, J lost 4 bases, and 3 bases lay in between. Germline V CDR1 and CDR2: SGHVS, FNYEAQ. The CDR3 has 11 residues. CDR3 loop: CASRGTGELFF. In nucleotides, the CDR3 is TGTGCCAGCAGGGGCACCGGGGAGCTGTTTTTT.

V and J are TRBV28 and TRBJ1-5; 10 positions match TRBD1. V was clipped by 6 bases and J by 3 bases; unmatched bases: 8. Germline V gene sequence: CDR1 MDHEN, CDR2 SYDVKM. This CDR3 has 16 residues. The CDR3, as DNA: TGTGCCAGCAGGCCCTCCGGGACAGGGGTCAATCAGCCCCAGCATTTT. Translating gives CASRPSGTGVNQPQHF.

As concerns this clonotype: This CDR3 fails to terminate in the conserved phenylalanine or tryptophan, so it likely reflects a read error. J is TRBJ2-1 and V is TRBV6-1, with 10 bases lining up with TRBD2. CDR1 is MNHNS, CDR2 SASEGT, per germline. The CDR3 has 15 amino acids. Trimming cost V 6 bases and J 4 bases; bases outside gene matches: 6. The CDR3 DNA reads TGTGCCAGCAGCCCCGGGACTAGCGTTTACAATGAGCAGTTCTTA. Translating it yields CASSPGTSVYNEQFL.

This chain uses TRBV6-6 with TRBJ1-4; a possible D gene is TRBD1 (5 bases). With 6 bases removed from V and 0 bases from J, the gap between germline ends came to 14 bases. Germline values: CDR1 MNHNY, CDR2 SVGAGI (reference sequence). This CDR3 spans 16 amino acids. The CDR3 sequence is CASSLKRGSTNEKLFF. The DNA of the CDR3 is TGTGCCAGCAGCCTTAAAAGGGGCTCAACTAATGAAAAACTGTTTTTT.

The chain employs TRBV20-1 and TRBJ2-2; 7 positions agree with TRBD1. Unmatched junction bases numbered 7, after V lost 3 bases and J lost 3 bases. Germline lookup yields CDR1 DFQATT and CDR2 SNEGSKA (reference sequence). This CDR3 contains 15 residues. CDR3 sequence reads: CSARATGNHTGELFF. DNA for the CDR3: TGCAGTGCTAGGGCGACAGGGAACCACACCGGGGAGCTGTTTTTT.

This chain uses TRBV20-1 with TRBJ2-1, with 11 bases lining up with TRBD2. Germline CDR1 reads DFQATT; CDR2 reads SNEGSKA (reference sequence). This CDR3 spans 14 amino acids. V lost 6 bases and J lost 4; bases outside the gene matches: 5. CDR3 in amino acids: CSASGTSGYNEQFF. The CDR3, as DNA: TGCAGTGCCTCCGGGACTAGCGGTTACAATGAGCAGTTCTTC.

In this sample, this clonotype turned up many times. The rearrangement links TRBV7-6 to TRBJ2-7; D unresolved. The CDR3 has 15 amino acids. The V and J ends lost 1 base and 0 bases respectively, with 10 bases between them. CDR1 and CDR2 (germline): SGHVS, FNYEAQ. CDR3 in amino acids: CASSLGERFSYEQYF. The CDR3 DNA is TGTGCCAGCAGCTTAGGTGAGCGATTCTCCTACGAGCAGTACTTC.

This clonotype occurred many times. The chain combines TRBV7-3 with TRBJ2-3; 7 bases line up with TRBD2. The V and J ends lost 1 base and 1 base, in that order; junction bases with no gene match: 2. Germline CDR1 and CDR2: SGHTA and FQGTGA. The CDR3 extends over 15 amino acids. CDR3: CASSLRGRGTDTQYF. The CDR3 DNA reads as TGTGCCAGCAGCTTAAGGGGGAGGGGCACAGATACGCAGTATTTT.

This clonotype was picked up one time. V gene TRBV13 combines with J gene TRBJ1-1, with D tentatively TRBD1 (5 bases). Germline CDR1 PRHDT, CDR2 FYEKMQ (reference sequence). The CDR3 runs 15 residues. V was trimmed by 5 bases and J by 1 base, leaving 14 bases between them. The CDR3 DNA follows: TGTGCCAGCAGCCACGGGACTGAATCGAACACTGAAGCTTTCTTT. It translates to CASSHGTESNTEAFF.

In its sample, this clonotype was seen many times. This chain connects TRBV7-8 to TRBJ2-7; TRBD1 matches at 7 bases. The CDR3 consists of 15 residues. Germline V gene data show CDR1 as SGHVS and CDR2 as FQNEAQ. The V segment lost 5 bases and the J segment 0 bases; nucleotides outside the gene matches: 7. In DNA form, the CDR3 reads TGTGCCAGCAGCATCTCGACAGGGTCCTCCTACGAGCAGTACTTC. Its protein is CASSISTGSSYEQYF.

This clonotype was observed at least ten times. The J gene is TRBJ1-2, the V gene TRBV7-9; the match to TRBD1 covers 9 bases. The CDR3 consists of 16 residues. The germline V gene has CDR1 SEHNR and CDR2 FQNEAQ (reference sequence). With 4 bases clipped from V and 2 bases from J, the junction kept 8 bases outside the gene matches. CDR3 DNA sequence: TGTGCCAGCAGCTCCCCGGGACAGGGCCTAAACTATGGCTACACCTTC. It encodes CASSSPGQGLNYGYTF. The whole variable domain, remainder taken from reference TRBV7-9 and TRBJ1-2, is DTGVSQNPRHKITKRGQNVTFRCDPISEHNRLYWYRQTLGQGPEFLTYFQNEAQLEKSRLLSDRFSAERPKGSFSTLEIQRTEQGDSAMYLCASSSPGQGLNYGYTFGSGTRLTVV.

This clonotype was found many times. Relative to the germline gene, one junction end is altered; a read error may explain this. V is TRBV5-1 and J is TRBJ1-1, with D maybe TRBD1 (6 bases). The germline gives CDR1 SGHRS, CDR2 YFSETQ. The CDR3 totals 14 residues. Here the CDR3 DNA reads TGTGCCAGCAGCTTGGACAGAAGGAACACTGAAGCTTTCTTT. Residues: CASSLDRRNTEAFF.

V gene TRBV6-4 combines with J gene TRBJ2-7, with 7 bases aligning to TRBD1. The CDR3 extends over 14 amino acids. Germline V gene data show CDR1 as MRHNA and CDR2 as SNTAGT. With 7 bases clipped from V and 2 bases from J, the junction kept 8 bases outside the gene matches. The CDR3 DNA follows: TGTGCCAGCATTGGGGACAGCCCGACCTACGAGCAGTACTTC. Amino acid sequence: CASIGDSPTYEQYF.

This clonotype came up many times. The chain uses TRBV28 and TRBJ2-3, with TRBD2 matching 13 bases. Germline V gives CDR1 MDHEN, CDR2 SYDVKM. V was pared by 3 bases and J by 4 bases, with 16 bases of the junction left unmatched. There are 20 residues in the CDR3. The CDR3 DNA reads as TGTGCCAGCAGTTTCCTCGGACTAGCGGGAGAGTCCTGGGGTTCAGATACGCAGTATTTT. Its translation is CASSFLGLAGESWGSDTQYF.

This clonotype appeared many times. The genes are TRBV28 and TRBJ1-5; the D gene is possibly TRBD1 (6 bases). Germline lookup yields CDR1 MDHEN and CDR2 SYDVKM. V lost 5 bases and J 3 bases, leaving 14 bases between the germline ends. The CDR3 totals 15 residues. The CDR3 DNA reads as TGTGCCAGCAGTGAAAGACAGGCTTTCAATCAGCCCCAGCATTTT. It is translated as CASSERQAFNQPQHF. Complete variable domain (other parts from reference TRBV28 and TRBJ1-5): DVKVTQSSRYLVKRTGEKVFLECVQDMDHENMFWYRQDPGLGLRLIYFSYDVKMKEKGDIPEGYSVSREKKERFSLILESASTNQTSMYLCASSERQAFNQPQHFGDGTRLSIL.

The CDR3 coding sequence is TGTGCCAGCAGTGACAGGTTCTACAATGAGCAGTTCTTC. This encodes CASSDRFYNEQFF. The chain links TRBV25-1 to TRBJ2-1; D gene ambiguous. V was trimmed by 3 bases and J by 3 bases, leaving 6 bases between them. CDR3 length: 13 amino acids. The germline CDR1 and CDR2 sequences are MGHDK and SYGVNS.

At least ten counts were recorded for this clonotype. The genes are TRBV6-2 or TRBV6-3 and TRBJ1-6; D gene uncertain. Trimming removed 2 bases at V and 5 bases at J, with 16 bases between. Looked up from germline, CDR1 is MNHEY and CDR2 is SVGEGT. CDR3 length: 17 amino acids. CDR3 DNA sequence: TGTGCCAGCAGTTACATCAGCGGACGGCCCGATAATTCACCCCTCCACTTT. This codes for CASSYISGRPDNSPLHF.

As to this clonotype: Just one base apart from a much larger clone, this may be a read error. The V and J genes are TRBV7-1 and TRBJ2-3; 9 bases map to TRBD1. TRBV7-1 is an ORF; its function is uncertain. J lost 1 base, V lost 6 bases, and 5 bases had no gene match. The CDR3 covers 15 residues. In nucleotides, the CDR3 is TGTGCCAGCAGTCACAGGGGGCGAGGCACAGATACGCAGTATTTT. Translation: CASSHRGRGTDTQYF.